This T cell receptor (beta chain) was recovered during a study of OX40 agonist ivuxolimab in advanced cancers. General study results and limits: At 0.1-3.0 mg/kg, partial responders had clonal expansion among the lowest observed. There was clonal expansion of CD4+ and CD8+ blood T cells by week 6 at 0.1 to 3.0 mg/kg. There were also nonresponders showing low normalized T-cell clonal expansion.

Patients were ruled out by autoimmune disease history or systemic immunosuppression. Clones were sequenced by immunoSEQ multiplex PCR, and TCRdb holds only the in-frame ones, with some missing. The table records 85,000 to 100,000 clones, just under 95% of them present only once. In regard to this clone: No antigen is known for it.

The material sequenced was CD4+ or CD8+ T cells sorted from blood, taken in a trial of the OX40 agonist ivuxolimab. This TCR was sampled from an adult with an advanced solid tumor such as melanoma, head and neck, liver or kidney cancer.

The CDR3 DNA sequence: TGTGCCAGCGGGGGCAGGGGATCTAACTATGGCTACACCTTC. Translated: CASGGRGSNYGYTF. The chain carries TRBV2 and TRBJ1-2, with D perhaps TRBD1 (6 bases). The CDR3 covers 14 residues. V was shortened by 8 bases and J by 0 bases, with 13 bases between the two germline ends. In germline, CDR1 is SNHLY, CDR2 FYNNEI.